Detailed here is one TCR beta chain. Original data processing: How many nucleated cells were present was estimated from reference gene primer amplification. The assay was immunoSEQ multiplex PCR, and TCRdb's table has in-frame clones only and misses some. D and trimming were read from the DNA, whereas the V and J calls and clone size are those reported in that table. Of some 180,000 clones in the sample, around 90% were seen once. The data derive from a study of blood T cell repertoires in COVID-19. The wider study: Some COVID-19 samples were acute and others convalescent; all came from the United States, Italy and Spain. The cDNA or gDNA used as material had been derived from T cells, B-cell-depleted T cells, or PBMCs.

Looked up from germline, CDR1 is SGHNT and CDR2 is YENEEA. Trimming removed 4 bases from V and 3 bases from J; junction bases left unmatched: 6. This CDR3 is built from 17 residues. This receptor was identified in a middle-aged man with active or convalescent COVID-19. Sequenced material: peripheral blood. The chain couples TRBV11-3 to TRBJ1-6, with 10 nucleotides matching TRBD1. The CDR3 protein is CASSSYRTGGYNSPLHF. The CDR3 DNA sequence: TGTGCCAGCAGCTCCTACAGGACAGGGGGCTATAATTCACCCCTCCACTTT.